These 20 T cell receptor beta chains were sequenced from one sample in a study of T cell responses to AZD1222 COVID-19 vaccine. Assay used: immunoSEQ multiplex PCR; TCRdb lists only in-frame clones, some missing. The sample lists approximately 100,000 clones, more than 85% occurring once. Sequencing was performed on peripheral blood, taken on day 0 of AZD1222 vaccination. These receptors were collected from an adult in good health.

The chain combines TRBV28 with TRBJ2-3, with D hard to call. V dropped 7 bases and J dropped 0 bases, with 8 bases sitting between them. This CDR3 comprises 13 residues. In germline, CDR1 is MDHEN, CDR2 SYDVKM. The chain's CDR3 is CASKSQSTDTQYF. The CDR3 bases are TGTGCCAGCAAATCGCAAAGCACAGATACGCAGTATTTT. Filled out from reference TRBV28 and TRBJ2-3, the complete variable domain reads DVKVTQSSRYLVKRTGEKVFLECVQDMDHENMFWYRQDPGLGLRLIYFSYDVKMKEKGDIPEGYSVSREKKERFSLILESASTNQTSMYLCASKSQSTDTQYFGPGTRLTVL.

This chain uses TRBV28 with TRBJ1-2; possible D gene TRBD1, 5 bases. Trimming pared 10 bases from V and 4 bases from J, leaving 16 bases between. CDR3 length: 13 amino acids. Germline CDR1 and CDR2: MDHEN and SYDVKM. The CDR3 bases are TGTGCCATCTCCGCCGGGGGGACCTATGGCTACACCTTC. It yields the protein CAISAGGTYGYTF.

The chain carries TRBV9 and TRBJ1-3; no reliable D call. The CDR3 has 14 amino acids. V was shortened by 0 bases and J by 0 bases, with 4 bases between the two germline ends. Germline CDR1 reads SGDLS; CDR2 reads YYNGEE. CDR3: CASSVAGSGNTIYF. The CDR3 DNA reads as TGTGCCAGCAGCGTAGCCGGCTCTGGAAACACCATATATTTT.

The chain recombines TRBV2 with TRBJ1-6; D call uncertain. The CDR3 has 14 amino acids. Germline lookup yields CDR1 SNHLY and CDR2 FYNNEI. V lost 5 bases and J 5 bases, leaving 10 bases between the germline ends. Here the CDR3 DNA reads TGTGCCAGCAGTTTTGACACGAATAATTCACCCCTCCACTTT. The encoded protein is CASSFDTNNSPLHF.

The V call is TRBV3-1 (or the pseudogene TRBV3-2), the J call TRBJ1-1, with D perhaps matching TRBD1 (5 bases). CDR1 is LGHDT, CDR2 YNNKEL, per germline (reference sequence). The CDR3 contains 17 residues. With 3 bases removed from V and 1 base from J, the gap between germline ends came to 18 bases. CDR3 sequence reads: CASSHRNRFGKNTEAFF. In DNA form, the CDR3 reads TGTGCCAGCAGCCATCGGAACAGGTTTGGGAAGAACACTGAAGCTTTCTTT.

This rearrangement joins TRBV15 to TRBJ2-1; 9 positions agree with TRBD2. V gave up 3 bases and J gave up 6 bases; unmatched junction bases: 3. The CDR3 loop spans 14 amino acids. Germline assignment: CDR1 LNHNV and CDR2 YYDKDF (reference sequence). CDR3: CATSRGLAINEQFF. In DNA, the CDR3 is TGTGCCACCAGCAGGGGACTAGCAATCAATGAGCAGTTCTTC.

The gene calls are TRBV9 and TRBJ1-1, with D perhaps matching TRBD1 (5 bases). The V and J ends lost 4 bases and 8 bases respectively, with 12 bases between them. The V gene's germline CDR1 is SGDLS and CDR2 YYNGEE. There are 12 residues in the CDR3. CDR3 DNA: TGTGCCAGCAGCCTCCCGCCAGGGGAAGCTTTCTTT. Translation: CASSLPPGEAFF.

The chain uses TRBV29-1 and TRBJ1-3; no definite D call. Trimming pared 4 bases from V and 4 bases from J, leaving 11 bases between. The CDR3 length is 13 residues. Germline-derived CDR1 and CDR2 are SQVTM and ANQGSEA. The CDR3 loop reads CSVGAGVGNTIYF. DNA for the CDR3: TGCAGCGTTGGAGCCGGGGTGGGAAACACCATATATTTT.

This sequence joins TRBV7-9 and TRBJ1-6, with unresolved D. Germline loops: CDR1 SEHNR, CDR2 FQNEAQ (reference sequence). Trimming removed 5 bases at V and 6 bases at J, with 8 bases between. CDR3 length equals 13 residues. DNA of the CDR3: TGTGCCAGCAGCCGGGATCTTAATTCACCCCTCCACTTT. Its translation is CASSRDLNSPLHF.

This rearrangement joins TRBV7-2 to TRBJ1-1, with a tentative D call TRBD1 (5 bases). CDR3 length: 13 amino acids. Germline CDR1 SGHTA, CDR2 FQGNSA. Deletions cut 3 bases from V and 8 bases from J, with 13 bases between. The CDR3 sequence: CASSFASQGEAFF. CDR3 bases: TGTGCCAGCAGCTTTGCCTCTCAGGGAGAAGCTTTCTTT. The full variable domain, in which reference TRBV7-2 and TRBJ1-1 provide the parts outside the CDR3, is GAGVSQSPSNKVTEKGKDVELRCDPISGHTALYWYRQSLGQGLEFLIYFQGNSAPDKSGLPSDRFSAERTGGSVSTLTIQRTQQEDSAVYLCASSFASQGEAFFGQGTRLTVV.

This clone was found once. The chain combines TRBV9 with TRBJ2-7; D tentatively fits TRBD1 or TRBD2 (5 bases each). CDR3 size: 13 residues. Germline lookup yields CDR1 SGDLS and CDR2 YYNGEE. V was trimmed by 0 bases and J by 6 bases, leaving 10 bases between them. The CDR3 loop reads CASSVASGTEQYF. CDR3 DNA: TGTGCCAGCAGCGTAGCTTCAGGGACCGAGCAGTACTTC.

The chain employs TRBV30 and TRBJ2-3; 12 nucleotides align to TRBD2. V shed 6 bases, J shed 4 bases, and the junction held 8 bases outside the gene matches. The CDR3 is 15 amino acids. CDR1 GTSNPN and CDR2 SVGIG come from the germline V gene (reference sequence). The DNA of the CDR3 is TGTGCCTGCAACCCTAGCGGGAGGGCCGCAGATACGCAGTATTTT. This encodes CACNPSGRAADTQYF.

The chain links TRBV4-2 to TRBJ2-1; 12 nucleotides agree with TRBD2. CDR3 size: 17 residues. V lost 3 bases, J lost 0 bases, and 3 bases stayed unmatched. Looked up from germline, CDR1 is LGHNA and CDR2 is YNFKEQ. This chain's CDR3 is CASSHPSGGASYNEQFF. The CDR3 coding sequence is TGTGCCAGCAGCCACCCTAGCGGGGGGGCCTCCTACAATGAGCAGTTCTTC.

This clone was observed a few times. The rearrangement links TRBV4-3 to TRBJ2-7; weak D call: TRBD2 (5 bases). This CDR3 is built from 15 residues. Trimming removed 1 base at V and 4 bases at J, with 14 bases between. Germline CDR1 and CDR2: LGHNA and YSLEER. CDR3 coding DNA: TGCGCCAGCAGCCAAGGGTTGGGAGTCGAGTACGAGCAGTACTTC. Its translation is CASSQGLGVEYEQYF.

This sequence joins TRBV5-1 and TRBJ1-4; a possible D gene is TRBD1 (5 bases). CDR1 is SGHRS and CDR2 is YFSETQ in the germline V gene. Trimming left V 1 base short and J 8 bases short, with 9 bases between. The CDR3 length is 13 residues. This CDR3 is CASSLSGREKLFF. DNA of the CDR3: TGCGCCAGCAGCTTGTCAGGGAGGGAAAAACTGTTTTTT.

The chain uses TRBV19 and TRBJ1-2; 12 nucleotides agree with TRBD1. Germline V lookup: CDR1 LNHDA, CDR2 SQIVND (reference sequence). Trimming cost V 6 bases and J 6 bases; bases outside gene matches: 23. CDR3 length: 20 amino acids. The CDR3 nucleotides are TGTGCCAGTAGCCAGCTTTTAGGGACAGGGGGCTTGGATCCGGAAAATGGCTACACCTTC. Protein product: CASSQLLGTGGLDPENGYTF.

The gene calls are TRBV7-8 and TRBJ1-1; 9 bases are a match to TRBD1. CDR1 is SGHVS and CDR2 is FQNEAQ in the germline V gene. V lost 4 bases, J lost 1 base, and 4 bases stayed unmatched. This CDR3 has 15 residues. CDR3 protein: CASSSSQGANTEAFF. Written as DNA, the CDR3 is TGTGCCAGCAGCTCTTCACAGGGGGCGAACACTGAAGCTTTCTTT.

This clone was observed a single time. This sequence joins TRBV20-1 and TRBJ2-1; 10 bases align to TRBD2. Germline-derived CDR1 and CDR2 are DFQATT and SNEGSKA (reference sequence). The junction had 21 bases not matched to a gene; V was cut back by 3 bases and J by 7 bases. The CDR3 contains 19 residues. The CDR3 loop is CSASGPDVRASGSLNEQFF. CDR3 in DNA: TGCAGTGCTAGTGGCCCGGACGTAAGAGCTAGCGGGAGTTTAAATGAGCAGTTCTTC.

V is TRBV6-5 and J is TRBJ1-2, with TRBD1 identical over 10 bases. With 4 bases clipped from V and 8 bases from J, the junction kept 7 bases outside the gene matches. The germline gives CDR1 MNHEY, CDR2 SVGAGI. The CDR3 has 14 residues. CDR3: CASSSRDRGGGYTF. CDR3 coding DNA: TGTGCCAGCAGTTCCCGGGACAGGGGTGGAGGCTACACCTTC.

This clone was found once. CDR3 coding DNA: TGTGCCAGCAGCCCGGGACTAGCGGGGGCTGAAGAGACCCAGTACTTC. It is translated as CASSPGLAGAEETQYF. The chain combines TRBV14 with TRBJ2-5; TRBD2 matches at 14 bases. Germline loops: CDR1 SGHDN, CDR2 FVKESK. The J segment lost 3 bases and the V segment lost 4 bases, leaving 4 bases of the junction unmatched. The CDR3 has 16 residues.